A selection of T cell receptor beta chains follows, all from one sample in a study of cytomegalovirus exposure and HLA in healthy donors. The data were produced by immunoSEQ multiplex PCR, yet TCRdb's version contains in-frame clones alone and is incomplete. The specimen's table records 45,000 to 50,000 clones. The sequencing input was PBMCs. Receptor source: a male donor in good health and CMV-seronegative. The CDR3 runs from the conserved cysteine through the conserved F or W. The D gene is left open where the match is weak.

j_call v_call d_call cdr3_aa cdr3_nt
TRBJ1-6 TRBV11-2 NA CASSLGAGASYNSPLHF TGTGCCAGCAGCTTAGGGGCAGGGGCCTCCTATAATTCACCCCTCCACTTT
TRBJ2-2 TRBV4-1 TRBD2 CASSLFSGGAAGELFF TGCGCCAGCAGCCTGTTCAGCGGGGGGGCCGCCGGGGAGCTGTTTTTT
TRBJ1-2 TRBV2 NA CASSENWGQMYGYTF TGTGCCAGCAGTGAAAATTGGGGGCAGATGTATGGCTACACCTTC
TRBJ2-5 TRBV4-1 TRBD2 CASSGWASGGQETQYF TGCGCCAGCAGCGGGTGGGCTAGCGGGGGCCAAGAGACCCAGTACTTC
TRBJ1-2 TRBV29-1 TRBD1 CSVFTGDHYGYTF TGCAGCGTTTTCACAGGGGACCACTATGGCTACACCTTC
TRBJ2-1 TRBV14 NA CASSLLLGYEQFF TGTGCCAGCAGCCTCCTACTAGGCTATGAGCAGTTCTTC
TRBJ1-1 TRBV6-1 NA CASRPRVNTEAFF TGTGCCAGCAGACCCCGCGTGAACACTGAAGCTTTCTTT
TRBJ2-1 TRBV4-1 NA CASSQVVALNEQFF TGCGCCAGCAGCCAAGTAGTAGCGCTCAATGAGCAGTTCTTC
TRBJ2-7 TRBV30 NA CAWNRGSYEQYF TGTGCCTGGAATCGGGGTTCCTACGAGCAGTACTTC
TRBJ2-2 TRBV6-4 TRBD1 CASSVAGGTGELFF TGTGCCAGCAGTGTGGCAGGGGGCACCGGGGAGCTGTTTTTT
TRBJ2-4 TRBV18 TRBD1 CASSPSDVGQYSIRAKNIQYF TGTGCCAGCTCCCCAAGTGATGTGGGACAGTACTCTATTAGAGCCAAAAACATTCAGTACTTC
TRBJ2-2 TRBV5-1 NA CASSLDQGNTGELFF TGCGCCAGCAGCTTGGATCAGGGAAACACCGGGGAGCTGTTTTTT
TRBJ2-1 TRBV30 TRBD1 CAWTGPGQGYEQFF TGTGCCTGGACTGGCCCAGGACAGGGGTATGAGCAGTTCTTC
TRBJ2-7 TRBV6-6 NA CASRFGSYEQYF TGTGCCAGCAGGTTCGGGTCCTACGAGCAGTACTTC
TRBJ2-7 TRBV6-5 TRBD1 CASSYTGTGVYEQYF TGTGCCAGCAGTTACACCGGGACAGGGGTTTACGAGCAGTACTTC
TRBJ2-2 TRBV5-1 NA CASSFGDRVNTGELFF TGCGCCAGCAGCTTCGGGGATCGGGTGAACACCGGGGAGCTGTTTTTT
TRBJ1-5 TRBV6-1 NA CASSEARGGRSNQPQHF TGTGCCAGCAGTGAAGCCAGGGGAGGGCGTAGCAATCAGCCCCAGCATTTT
TRBJ1-1 TRBV19 TRBD1 CASHRQGNTEAFF TGTGCCAGCCACCGACAGGGTAACACTGAAGCTTTCTTT
TRBJ2-7 TRBV9 NA CASSVDPTAHEQYF TGTGCCAGCAGCGTAGACCCCACAGCCCACGAGCAGTACTTC
TRBJ2-7 TRBV15 NA CATSREDQGGEQYF TGTGCCACCAGCAGAGAAGATCAGGGGGGCGAGCAGTACTTC
TRBJ1-1 TRBV4-1 NA CASSQPLRGKRAEAFF TGCGCCAGCAGCCAGCCCCTCCGGGGGAAGAGGGCTGAAGCTTTCTTT
TRBJ1-1 TRBV6-5 NA CASSSTGQNTEAFF TGTGCCAGCAGTTCGACAGGACAGAACACTGAAGCTTTCTTT
TRBJ2-7 TRBV7-9 TRBD1 CASSYHLRTGERYEQYF TGTGCCAGCAGCTACCACCTAAGGACAGGGGAGAGATACGAGCAGTACTTC
TRBJ1-2 TRBV30 TRBD1 CAWFGTGGIVGYTF TGTGCCTGGTTTGGGACAGGGGGCATTGTTGGCTACACCTTC
TRBJ2-5 TRBV5-1 NA CASSFEETQYF TGCGCCAGCAGCTTCGAAGAGACCCAGTACTTC
TRBJ1-6 TRBV7-9 NA CASSRNTGSSYNSPLHF TGTGCCAGCAGCCGAAACACAGGGAGCTCCTATAATTCACCCCTCCACTTT
TRBJ2-7 TRBV7-8 TRBD1 CASSSPGQGRGSSYEQYF TGTGCCAGCAGCTCACCGGGACAGGGGAGGGGAAGCTCCTACGAGCAGTACTTC
TRBJ1-2 TRBV19 NA CASSMRTLHGYTF TGTGCCAGTAGTATGAGGACACTTCATGGCTACACCTTC
TRBJ2-7 TRBV30 NA CAWSGGLPYEQYF TGTGCCTGGAGTGGGGGCCTCCCCTACGAGCAGTACTTC
TRBJ2-5 TRBV27 NA CASSSWGQGLFGTQYF TGTGCCAGCAGTTCTTGGGGTCAGGGGCTTTTCGGGACCCAGTACTTC
TRBJ2-1 TRBV4-1 TRBD2 CASSQERGGNEQFF TGCGCCAGCAGCCAAGAGCGGGGGGGCAATGAGCAGTTCTTC
TRBJ2-1 TRBV18 TRBD1 CASSPQGQGLTEQFF TGTGCCAGCTCACCACAGGGACAGGGTCTCACTGAGCAGTTCTTC
TRBJ1-6 TRBV4-1 TRBD1 CASSQAAGGRNSPLHF TGCGCCAGCAGCCAAGCTGCAGGGGGTAGGAATTCACCCCTCCACTTT
TRBJ2-3 TRBV9 TRBD2 CASSVTSGRPTDTQYF TGTGCCAGCAGCGTAACTAGCGGGAGACCCACAGATACGCAGTATTTT
TRBJ2-7 TRBV6-5 TRBD2 CASRAGTSEGEQYF TGTGCCAGCAGAGCCGGGACTAGCGAGGGCGAGCAGTACTTC
TRBJ1-2 TRBV19 NA CASIGHNYGYTF TGTGCCAGTATTGGACATAACTATGGCTACACCTTC
TRBJ1-3 TRBV19 TRBD1 CASSRDRDGNTIYF TGTGCCAGTAGCCGGGACAGGGATGGAAACACCATATATTTT
TRBJ1-3 TRBV7-9 TRBD1 CAIDRGGNTIYF TGTGCCATTGACAGGGGAGGAAACACCATATATTTT
TRBJ1-2 TRBV19 TRBD1 CASSQGANYGYTF TGTGCCAGTAGTCAGGGGGCTAACTATGGCTACACCTTC
TRBJ2-7 TRBV30 NA CAWGLGAYEQYF TGTGCCTGGGGACTGGGGGCGTACGAGCAGTACTTC
TRBJ1-5 TRBV30 NA CAWSPWTEFQPQHF TGTGCCTGGAGCCCATGGACAGAGTTCCAGCCCCAGCATTTT
TRBJ2-7 TRBV1 NA CTSSRLQRDISYEQYF TGCACCAGCAGCCGTTTACAGCGGGATATCTCCTACGAGCAGTACTTC
TRBJ2-5 TRBV18 TRBD1 CASSHRGYLQGQYF TGTGCCAGCTCACACAGGGGATACCTCCAGGGGCAGTACTTC